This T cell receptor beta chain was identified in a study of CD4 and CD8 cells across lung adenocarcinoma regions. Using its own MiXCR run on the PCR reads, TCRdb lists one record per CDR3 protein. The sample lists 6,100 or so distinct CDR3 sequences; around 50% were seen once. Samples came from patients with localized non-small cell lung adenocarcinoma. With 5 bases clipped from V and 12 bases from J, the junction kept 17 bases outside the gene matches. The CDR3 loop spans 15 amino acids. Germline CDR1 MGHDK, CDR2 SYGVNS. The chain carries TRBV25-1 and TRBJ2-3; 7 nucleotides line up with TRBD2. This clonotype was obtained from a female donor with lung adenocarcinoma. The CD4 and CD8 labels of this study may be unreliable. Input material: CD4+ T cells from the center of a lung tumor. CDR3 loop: CASSTYGGAGNIQYF. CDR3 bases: TGTGCCAGCAGTACCTACGGGGGAGCGGGAAACATTCAGTATTTT. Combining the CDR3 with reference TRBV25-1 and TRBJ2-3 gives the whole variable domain EADIYQTPRYLVIGTGKKITLECSQTMGHDKMYWYQQDPGMELHLIHYSYGVNSTEKGDLSSESTVSRIRTEHFPLTLESARPSHTSQYLCASSTYGGAGNIQYFGPGTRLTVL.